The source of this TCR beta chain is a study of OX40 agonist ivuxolimab in advanced cancers. In the study overall: Enrolled patients in dose escalation had cancers that were hepatocellular carcinoma, melanoma, renal cell or head and neck cancer. Findings and caveats of the study: By week 6 at 0.1 to 3.0 mg/kg, blood CD4+ and CD8+ T cells had expanded clonally. Expanded peripheral T cells had an undetermined antigen specificity.

Germline values: CDR1 MNHEY, CDR2 SVGAGI. This CDR3 region has 14 residues. Trimming removed 2 bases from V and 9 bases from J, with 16 bases in between. Notes on this clone: Its antigen is currently unknown.

The method was immunoSEQ multiplex PCR; TCRdb's version includes in-frame clones alone and lacks a portion of them. The sample shows approximately 70,000 clones, 70% to 90% of them seen only once. The material was CD4+ or CD8+ T cells sorted from blood, obtained in a trial of the OX40 agonist ivuxolimab. The source of this sequence is an adult with an advanced solid tumor such as melanoma, head and neck, liver or kidney cancer. The rearrangement joins TRBV6-5 to TRBJ1-1; D remains unclear. The CDR3 is CASSYGAARQKAFF. The CDR3 coding sequence is TGTGCCAGCAGTTACGGAGCCGCTCGGCAGAAAGCTTTCTTT.